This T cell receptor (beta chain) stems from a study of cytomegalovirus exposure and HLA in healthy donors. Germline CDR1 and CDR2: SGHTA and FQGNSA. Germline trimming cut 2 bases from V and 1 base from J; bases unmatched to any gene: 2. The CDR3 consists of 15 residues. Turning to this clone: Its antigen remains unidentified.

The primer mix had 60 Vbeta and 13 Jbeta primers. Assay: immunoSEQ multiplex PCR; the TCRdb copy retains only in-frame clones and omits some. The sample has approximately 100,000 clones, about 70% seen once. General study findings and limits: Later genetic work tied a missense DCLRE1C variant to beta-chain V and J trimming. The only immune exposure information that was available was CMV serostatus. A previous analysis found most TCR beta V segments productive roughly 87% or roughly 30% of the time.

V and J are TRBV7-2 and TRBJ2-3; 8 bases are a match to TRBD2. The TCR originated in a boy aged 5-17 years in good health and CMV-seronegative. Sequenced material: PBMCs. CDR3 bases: TGTGCCAGCAGCTTACGGCGGGGGGGCACAGATACGCAGTATTTT. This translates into CASSLRRGGTDTQYF.